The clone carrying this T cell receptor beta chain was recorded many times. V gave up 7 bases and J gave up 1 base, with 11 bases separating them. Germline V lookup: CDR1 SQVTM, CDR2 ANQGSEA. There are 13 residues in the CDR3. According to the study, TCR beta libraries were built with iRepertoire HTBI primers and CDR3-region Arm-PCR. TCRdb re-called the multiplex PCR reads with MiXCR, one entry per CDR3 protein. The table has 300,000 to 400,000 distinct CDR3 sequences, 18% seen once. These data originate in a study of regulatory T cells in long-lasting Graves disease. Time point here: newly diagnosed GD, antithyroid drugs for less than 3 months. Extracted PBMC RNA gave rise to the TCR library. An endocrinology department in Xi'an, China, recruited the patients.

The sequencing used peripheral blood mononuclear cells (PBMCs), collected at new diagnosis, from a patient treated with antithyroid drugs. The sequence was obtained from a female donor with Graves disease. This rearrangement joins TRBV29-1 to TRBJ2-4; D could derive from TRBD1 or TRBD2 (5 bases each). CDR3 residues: CSGLRDAKNIQYF. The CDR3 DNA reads TGCAGCGGCCTCAGGGACGCCAAAAACATTCAGTACTTC.